These 25 T cell receptor beta chains were all obtained from the same sample, sequenced in a study of shared clonotypes between healthy human individuals. Naive CD8 cells, CD45RO-negative and positively selected for CCR7, excluded terminally differentiated effector memory CD45RA+ cells. The assay was immunoSEQ multiplex PCR, and TCRdb's table has in-frame clones only and misses some. The data contain some 2.1 million clones, approximately 94% of them singletons. The specimen was naive CD8+ T cells sorted from blood. Receptor source: a man between 18 and 29 years old in good health.

The chain is built from TRBV6-1 and TRBJ1-2; TRBD1 is a possible D gene (6 bases). V was cut by 2 bases and J by 6 bases, with 19 bases left in between. The CDR3 contains 16 residues. The germline V gene encodes CDR1 MNHNS and CDR2 SASEGT. This CDR3 reads CASSEYSVGGFNGYTF. CDR3 in DNA: TGTGCCAGCAGTGAATATTCGGTAGGGGGTTTCAATGGCTACACCTTC.

This chain uses TRBV6-5 with TRBJ1-6; D is undetermined. The CDR3 covers 15 residues. V lost 4 bases to trimming and J lost 6 bases, with 13 bases between them. Per germline, CDR1 MNHEY and CDR2 SVGAGI. CDR3 region: CASSSSRPPNSPLHF. The DNA of the CDR3 is TGTGCCAGCAGTTCATCCAGACCCCCTAATTCACCCCTCCACTTT.

V gene TRBV28 combines with J gene TRBJ1-1; possibly TRBD1 for D (5 bases). CDR1 and CDR2 from the germline V gene are MDHEN and SYDVKM. V was shortened by 7 bases and J by 3 bases, with 12 bases between the two germline ends. CDR3 length: 13 residues. CDR3 region: CASTGGGYTEAFF. The CDR3 nucleotides read TGTGCCAGCACCGGCGGGGGGTACACTGAAGCTTTCTTT.

This chain links TRBV9 with TRBJ2-2; D could derive from TRBD1 or TRBD2 (5 bases each). This CDR3 is 16 amino acids long. V lost 3 bases to trimming and J lost 6 bases, with 18 bases between them. Per the germline V gene, CDR1 is SGDLS and CDR2 is YYNGEE. This CDR3 is CASSAFGDPEAGELFF. CDR3 bases: TGTGCCAGCAGCGCATTTGGGGACCCTGAGGCCGGGGAGCTGTTTTTT.

The chain carries TRBV15 and TRBJ1-1; TRBD1 matches at 11 bases. Looked up from germline, CDR1 is LNHNV and CDR2 is YYDKDF (reference sequence). This CDR3 contains 17 residues. V gave up 4 bases and J gave up 3 bases; unmatched junction bases: 10. Here the CDR3 DNA reads TGTGCCACCAGCAAAGGGACAGGGGGGAAAGGGGACACTGAAGCTTTCTTT. Translation gives CATSKGTGGKGDTEAFF. The full variable domain, in which reference TRBV15 and TRBJ1-1 provide the parts outside the CDR3, is DAMVIQNPRYQVTQFGKPVTLSCSQTLNHNVMYWYQQKSSQAPKLLFHYYDKDFNNEADTPDNFQSRRPNTSFCFLDIRSPGLGDTAMYLCATSKGTGGKGDTEAFFGQGTRLTVV.

The chain recombines TRBV27 with TRBJ2-1, with D tentatively TRBD2 (5 bases). The CDR3 is 12 residues long. The V gene lost 7 bases and the J gene lost 4 bases, with 8 bases spanning the gap. The germline gives CDR1 MNHEY, CDR2 SMNVEV (reference sequence). This CDR3 is CASNTGYNEQFF. The CDR3 DNA reads TGTGCCAGCAACACGGGGTACAATGAGCAGTTCTTC.

The chain's CDR3 is CASSYVAGGLEQYF. The CDR3, as DNA: TGCGCCAGCAGCTACGTAGCGGGAGGGTTAGAGCAGTACTTC. V gene TRBV5-1 combines with J gene TRBJ2-7; 11 nucleotides align to TRBD2. CDR1 is SGHRS and CDR2 is YFSETQ in the germline V gene. The CDR3 consists of 14 residues. The ends lost 3 bases at V and 7 bases at J; junction bases unmatched: 6.

The CDR3 coding sequence is TGTGCCAGCAGTCACGGGACTGGTAACAATGAGCAGTTCTTC. This translates into CASSHGTGNNEQFF. The chain couples TRBV27 to TRBJ2-1; D might be TRBD2 (6 bases). CDR1 is MNHEY, CDR2 SMNVEV, per germline (reference sequence). V was shortened by 5 bases and J by 5 bases, with 13 bases between the two germline ends. This CDR3 comprises 14 residues.

This clone was counted a single time. V is TRBV6-5 and J is TRBJ2-4; 7 nucleotides align to TRBD2. Germline V gene lookup returns CDR1 MNHEY and CDR2 SVGAGI. This CDR3 contains 13 residues. The trim removed 5 bases at V and 5 bases at J, leaving 3 bases unmatched. The CDR3 reads CASSGTNENIQYF. Written as DNA, the CDR3 is TGTGCCAGCAGTGGGACTAACGAAAACATTCAGTACTTC.

This sequence joins TRBV9 and TRBJ2-5; a weak D match, TRBD2 (5 bases). From germline, CDR1 is SGDLS and CDR2 YYNGEE. This CDR3 has 15 residues. V shed 0 bases and J shed 2 bases, with 11 bases lying between them. CDR3 protein: CASSVGSSGQETQYF. The DNA for the CDR3 is TGTGCCAGCAGCGTAGGTAGCAGCGGACAAGAGACCCAGTACTTC.

Of note for this clone: Germline and junction disagree at one end, which may indicate a read error. J is TRBJ2-7 and V is TRBV2; possibly TRBD2 for D (6 bases). This CDR3 has 13 residues. Germline CDR1 and CDR2: SNHLY and FYNNEI. The CDR3 is CGSEAGGAYEQYF. The DNA of the CDR3 is TGTGGCAGCGAGGCAGGCGGGGCCTACGAGCAGTACTTC. Based on the CDR3 plus reference TRBV2 and TRBJ2-7, the full variable domain is EPEVTQTPSHQVTQMGQEVILRCVPISNHLYFYWYRQILGQKVEFLVSFYNNEISEKSEIFDDQFSVERPDGSNFTLKIRSTKLEDSAMYFCGSEAGGAYEQYFGPGTRLTVT.

The chain has TRBV30 and TRBJ2-1; possibly TRBD2 for D (5 bases). V dropped 1 base and J dropped 8 bases, with 9 bases sitting between them. The germline V gene encodes CDR1 GTSNPN and CDR2 SVGIG (reference sequence). The CDR3 has 12 residues. As DNA, the CDR3 is TGTGCCTGGAGTGGCCCGCGGGATGAGCAGTTCTTC. Residues: CAWSGPRDEQFF.

V and J are TRBV4-2 and TRBJ2-7; TRBD1 matches 10 bases. CDR1 is LGHNA, CDR2 YNFKEQ, per germline. This CDR3 comprises 15 residues. The ends lost 1 base at V and 2 bases at J; junction bases unmatched: 2. CDR3 sequence: CASSQGQGATYEQYF. The CDR3 coding sequence is TGTGCCAGCAGCCAAGGACAGGGGGCGACCTACGAGCAGTACTTC.

For this clone: Other DNA sequences from this sample encode an identical CDR3 as well. V is TRBV2 and J is TRBJ1-5; 10 bases are a match to TRBD1. Trimming cost V 8 bases and J 5 bases; bases outside gene matches: 6. The germline V gene encodes CDR1 SNHLY and CDR2 FYNNEI. The CDR3 spans 14 residues. CDR3 residues: CASSPGQGYQPQHF. The CDR3 nucleotides read TGTGCCAGCTCTCCGGGACAGGGGTATCAGCCCCAGCATTTT.

The V gene is TRBV4-3, the J gene TRBJ2-7, with TRBD2 identical over 9 bases. There are 15 residues in the CDR3. The germline CDR1 and CDR2 sequences are LGHNA and YSLEER. V dropped 1 base and J dropped 3; count of bases not matched to a gene: 4. CDR3 residues: CASSQATSGYYEQYF. CDR3 bases: TGCGCCAGCAGCCAAGCGACTAGCGGATACTACGAGCAGTACTTC.

The chain combines TRBV9 with TRBJ1-2, with D unclear. Trimming left V 3 bases short and J 1 base short, with 7 bases between. In germline, CDR1 is SGDLS, CDR2 YYNGEE. The CDR3 totals 13 residues. As DNA, the CDR3 is TGTGCCAGCAGCGGGAGTAATAACTATGGCTACACCTTC. Translation gives CASSGSNNYGYTF.

This clone was observed a single time. The chain combines TRBV13 with TRBJ2-3; possibly TRBD1 or TRBD2 for D (5 bases each). The CDR3 is 15 amino acids. Trimming removed 0 bases from V and 6 bases from J, with 13 bases in between. The germline gives CDR1 PRHDT, CDR2 FYEKMQ (reference sequence). CDR3 DNA: TGTGCCAGCAGCTTAGGCGGGGACCTTGGGGATACGCAGTATTTT. It translates to CASSLGGDLGDTQYF.

This clone was seen a single time. The DNA for the CDR3 is TGCGCCAGCGGAGAAGTAGGGCACAATGAGCAGTTCTTC. It encodes CASGEVGHNEQFF. The rearrangement joins TRBV5-1 to TRBJ2-1, with unresolved D. Trimming stripped 7 bases from V and 5 bases from J, with 13 bases between. Per germline, CDR1 SGHRS and CDR2 YFSETQ. The CDR3 is 13 residues long.

The V and J genes are TRBV9 and TRBJ2-1; 8 positions agree with TRBD2. This CDR3 has 17 residues. The J segment lost 5 bases and the V segment lost 0 bases, leaving 10 bases of the junction unmatched. Germline CDR1 and CDR2: SGDLS and YYNGEE. This CDR3 reads CASSVGGSGAGDNEQFF. The CDR3 DNA reads TGTGCCAGCAGCGTAGGCGGTAGCGGGGCCGGGGACAATGAGCAGTTCTTC.

The chain recombines TRBV19 with TRBJ2-1, with 13 bases lining up with TRBD2. The CDR3 is 15 amino acids. Germline loops: CDR1 LNHDA, CDR2 SQIVND (reference sequence). V lost 11 bases, J lost 0 bases, and 4 bases stayed unmatched. This chain's CDR3 is CASRTSGSSYNEQFF. Written as DNA, the CDR3 is TGTGCCTCTAGGACTAGCGGGAGCTCCTACAATGAGCAGTTCTTC. The full variable domain, rest sourced from reference TRBV19 and TRBJ2-1, is DGGITQSPKYLFRKEGQNVTLSCEQNLNHDAMYWYRQDPGQGLRLIYYSQIVNDFQKGDIAEGYSVSREKKESFPLTVTSAQKNPTAFYLCASRTSGSSYNEQFFGPGTRLTVL.

The chain is built from TRBV6-1 and TRBJ2-7; D might be TRBD2 (5 bases). CDR1 MNHNS and CDR2 SASEGT come from the germline V gene. The CDR3 extends over 13 amino acids. In DNA form, the CDR3 reads TGTGCTCTAAACCCGGGGATTGGCCACGAGCAGTACTTC. Amino acid sequence: CALNPGIGHEQYF.

The rearrangement uses TRBV5-5 and TRBJ2-7; the D is unclear. Germline loops: CDR1 SGHKS, CDR2 YYEKEE (reference sequence). Trimming shortened V by 1 base and J by 2 bases, and 10 bases separated the two germline ends. CDR3 size: 14 residues. The CDR3, as DNA: TGTGCCAGCAGCTTGATTGCTACTACCTACGAGCAGTACTTC. This translates into CASSLIATTYEQYF.

The chain recombines TRBV5-5 with TRBJ2-7; perhaps TRBD1 as D (6 bases). This CDR3 has 13 amino acids. Trimming stripped 5 bases from V and 0 bases from J, with 9 bases between. Germline V gives CDR1 SGHKS, CDR2 YYEKEE (reference sequence). The CDR3 protein is CASRDSYSYEQYF. Here the CDR3 DNA reads TGTGCCAGCAGGGACAGCTACTCCTACGAGCAGTACTTC.

The CDR3, as DNA: TGTGCCAGCAGGACGACAGGGGGCTTAGATACGCAGTATTTT. Its protein product is CASRTTGGLDTQYF. The chain couples TRBV27 to TRBJ2-3, with 10 bases fitting TRBD1. The V and J ends lost 6 bases and 5 bases, in that order; junction bases with no gene match: 5. CDR3 length: 14 amino acids. The germline gives CDR1 MNHEY, CDR2 SMNVEV (reference sequence).

This clone occurred once. The V call is TRBV5-1, the J call TRBJ2-7; the D gene is possibly TRBD1 (6 bases). Germline V CDR1 and CDR2: SGHRS, YFSETQ. The germline V and J ends were trimmed by 0 bases and 2 bases, with 12 bases remaining between them. The CDR3 covers 15 residues. DNA for the CDR3: TGCGCCAGCAGCTTGGCTTGGGGACAAACCTACGAGCAGTACTTC. This encodes CASSLAWGQTYEQYF.